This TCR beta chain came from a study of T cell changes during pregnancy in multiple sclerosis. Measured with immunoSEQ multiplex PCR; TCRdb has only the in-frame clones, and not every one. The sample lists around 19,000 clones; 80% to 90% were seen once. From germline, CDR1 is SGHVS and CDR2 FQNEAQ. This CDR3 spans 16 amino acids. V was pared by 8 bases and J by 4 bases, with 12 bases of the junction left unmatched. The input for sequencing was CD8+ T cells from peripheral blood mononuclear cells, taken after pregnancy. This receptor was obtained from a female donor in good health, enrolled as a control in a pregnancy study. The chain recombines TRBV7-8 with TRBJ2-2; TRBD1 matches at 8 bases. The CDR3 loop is CASGLDRAWGTGELFF. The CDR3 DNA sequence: TGTGCCAGCGGACTGGACAGGGCATGGGGCACCGGGGAGCTGTTTTTT.